This TCR beta chain was sequenced in a study of CD8+CD57+ T cells in acquired aplastic anemia. Study in general: Sorted cells (CD4+ and CD8+) yielded DNA amounts that averaged approximately 3.1 ug. Sequencing produced an average of about 10.8 million reads per healthy donor for CD4+ cells.

Investigators profiled TCR beta VDJ and CDR3 from genomic DNA template. Each CDR3 protein gets one entry after TCRdb re-called the reads with MiXCR. The sample shows 35,000 to 40,000 distinct CDR3 sequences, around three quarters of them seen only once. Study-wide points: Comparison of patients with controls identified twenty-nine shared CD8+ CDR3 sequences.

Worth noting for this clonotype: Antigen specificity is unknown.

Sequencing was performed on sorted CD4+, CD8+, or CD8+CD57+ T cells (not recorded which) from PBMCs. The TCR comes from a human donor in good health, serving as a control.

The CDR3 DNA follows: TGTGCCACCAGCAGAGATGGGGGACTACAAGAGACCCAGTACTTC. Protein product: CATSRDGGLQETQYF. The chain has TRBV15 and TRBJ2-5, with TRBD2 identical over 7 bases. Trimming took 0 bases from V and 2 from J; bases not matched to a gene: 3. This CDR3 contains 15 residues. CDR1 is LNHNV, CDR2 YYDKDF, per germline (reference sequence).